Given below is one T cell receptor (beta chain) in context. The source of the sample is a study of PD-L1 blockade in urothelial cancer. V shed 4 bases and J shed 4 bases, with 18 bases lying between them. The CDR3 covers 15 residues. Germline V gene lookup returns CDR1 SGHRS and CDR2 YFSETQ. Time point meaning: pretreatment peripheral blood. TCRdb's table, derived via immunoSEQ multiplex PCR, lists solely in-frame clones and lacks some. The data show under 40,000 clones, approximately 80% seen once. The TCR comes from a man aged 60 to 69 with urothelial cancer. Here the sequenced sample was PBMCs, taken around atezolizumab (anti-PD-L1) treatment. The rearrangement uses TRBV5-1 and TRBJ2-7; possibly TRBD2 for D (6 bases). CDR3 residues: CASSGTASSNYEQYF. In DNA form, the CDR3 reads TGCGCCAGCAGCGGGACTGCCTCATCAAATTACGAGCAGTACTTC. Filled out from reference TRBV5-1 and TRBJ2-7, the complete variable domain reads KAGVTQTPRYLIKTRGQQVTLSCSPISGHRSVSWYQQTPGQGLQFLFEYFSETQRNKGNFPGRFSGRQFSNSRSEMNVSTLELGDSALYLCASSGTASSNYEQYFGPGTRLTVT.